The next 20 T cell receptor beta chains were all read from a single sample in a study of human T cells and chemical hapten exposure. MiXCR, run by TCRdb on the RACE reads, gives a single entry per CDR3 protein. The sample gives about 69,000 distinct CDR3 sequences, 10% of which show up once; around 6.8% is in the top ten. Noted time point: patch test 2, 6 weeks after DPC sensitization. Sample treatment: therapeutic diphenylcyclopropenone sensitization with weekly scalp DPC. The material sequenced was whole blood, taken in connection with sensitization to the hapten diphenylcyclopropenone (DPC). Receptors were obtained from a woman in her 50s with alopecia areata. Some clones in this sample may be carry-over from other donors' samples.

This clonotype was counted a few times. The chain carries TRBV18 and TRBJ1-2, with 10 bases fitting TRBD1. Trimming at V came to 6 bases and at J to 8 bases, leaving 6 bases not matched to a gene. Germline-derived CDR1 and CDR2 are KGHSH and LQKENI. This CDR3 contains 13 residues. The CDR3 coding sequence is TGTGCCAGCTCCTCCGGGACAGGGGAAGGCTACACCTTC. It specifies CASSSGTGEGYTF.

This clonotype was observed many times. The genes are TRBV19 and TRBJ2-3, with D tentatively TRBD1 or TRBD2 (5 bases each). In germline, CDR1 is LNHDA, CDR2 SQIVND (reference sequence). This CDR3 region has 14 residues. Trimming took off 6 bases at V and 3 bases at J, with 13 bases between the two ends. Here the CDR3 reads CASSQQRGTDTQYF. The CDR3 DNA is TGTGCCAGTAGCCAACAGAGGGGAACAGATACGCAGTATTTT.

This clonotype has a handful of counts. The CDR3 nucleotides are TGTGCCAGCAGCTATTCAGGGGGCGAGAACACTGAAGCTTTCTTT. This sequence encodes CASSYSGGENTEAFF. The chain carries TRBV4-2 and TRBJ1-1, with TRBD1 matching over 8 bases. The length of the CDR3 is 15 residues. Germline V gene sequence: CDR1 LGHNA, CDR2 YNFKEQ. V trimming: 5 bases; J trimming: 1 base; junction bases outside the gene matches: 6.

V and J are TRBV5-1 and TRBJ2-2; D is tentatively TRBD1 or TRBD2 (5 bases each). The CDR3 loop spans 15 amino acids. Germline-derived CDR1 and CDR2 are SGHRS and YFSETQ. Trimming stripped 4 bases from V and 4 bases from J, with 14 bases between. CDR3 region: CASSARGDGTGELFF. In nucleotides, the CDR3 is TGCGCCAGCAGCGCGAGGGGAGACGGCACCGGGGAGCTGTTTTTT.

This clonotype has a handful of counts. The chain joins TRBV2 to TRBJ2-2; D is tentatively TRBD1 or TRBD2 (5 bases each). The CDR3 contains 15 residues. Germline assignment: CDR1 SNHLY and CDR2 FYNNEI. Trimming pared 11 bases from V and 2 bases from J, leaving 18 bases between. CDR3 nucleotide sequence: TGTGCCGGAAAAGTCGGGACGGGCAACACCGGGGAGCTGTTTTTT. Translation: CAGKVGTGNTGELFF.

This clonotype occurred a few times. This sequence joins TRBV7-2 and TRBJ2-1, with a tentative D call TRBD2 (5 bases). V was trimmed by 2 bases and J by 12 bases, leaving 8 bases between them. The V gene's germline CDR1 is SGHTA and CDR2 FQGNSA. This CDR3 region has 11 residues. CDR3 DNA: TGTGCCAGCAGCTTATCGGGGTTGCAGTTCTTC. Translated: CASSLSGLQFF.

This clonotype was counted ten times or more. The CDR3 reads CSARVYGTGTEAFF. The CDR3 DNA reads TGCAGTGCTAGAGTTTACGGGACGGGAACTGAAGCTTTCTTT. J is TRBJ1-1 and V is TRBV20-1; D might be TRBD1 (5 bases). CDR3 length equals 14 residues. With 1 base removed from V and 5 bases from J, the gap between germline ends came to 14 bases. The germline V gene has CDR1 DFQATT and CDR2 SNEGSKA (reference sequence).

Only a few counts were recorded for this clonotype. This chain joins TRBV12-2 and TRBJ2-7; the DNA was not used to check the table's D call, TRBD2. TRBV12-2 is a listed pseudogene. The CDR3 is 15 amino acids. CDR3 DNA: TGTGCAAGTCGCTTAGGGGGACTAGTATCCTACGAGCAGTACTTC. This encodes CASRLGGLVSYEQYF.

CDR3: CAARLAGGSDNEQFF. The CDR3 DNA reads TGTGCCGCAAGACTAGCGGGAGGGTCCGACAATGAGCAGTTCTTC. V is TRBV10-3 and J is TRBJ2-1, with 14 bases aligning to TRBD2. With V trimmed by 11 bases and J by 5 bases, 8 bases remained unmatched. The CDR3 contains 15 residues. Germline V gene data show CDR1 as ENHRY and CDR2 as SYGVKD.

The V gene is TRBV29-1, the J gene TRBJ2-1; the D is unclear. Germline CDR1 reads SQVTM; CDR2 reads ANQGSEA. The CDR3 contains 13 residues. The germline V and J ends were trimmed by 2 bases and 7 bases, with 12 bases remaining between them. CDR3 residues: CSVEIRVRNEQFF. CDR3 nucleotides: TGCAGCGTTGAAATACGGGTCCGGAATGAGCAGTTCTTC.

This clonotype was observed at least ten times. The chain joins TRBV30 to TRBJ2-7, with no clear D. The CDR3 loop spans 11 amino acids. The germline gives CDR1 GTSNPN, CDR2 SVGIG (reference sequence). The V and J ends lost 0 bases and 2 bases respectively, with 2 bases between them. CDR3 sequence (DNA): TGTGCCTGGAGTGTCGCCTACGAGCAGTACTTC. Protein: CAWSVAYEQYF.

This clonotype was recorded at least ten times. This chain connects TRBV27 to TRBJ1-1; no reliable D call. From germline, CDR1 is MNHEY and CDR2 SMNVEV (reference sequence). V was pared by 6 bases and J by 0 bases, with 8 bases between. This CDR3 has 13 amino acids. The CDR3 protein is CASRVSLNTEAFF. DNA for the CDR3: TGTGCCAGCAGGGTCTCTCTGAACACTGAAGCTTTCTTT.

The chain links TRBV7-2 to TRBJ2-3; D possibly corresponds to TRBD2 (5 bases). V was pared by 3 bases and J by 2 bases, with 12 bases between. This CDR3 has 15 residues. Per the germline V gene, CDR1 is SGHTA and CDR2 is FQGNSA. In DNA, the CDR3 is TGTGCCAGCAGCTTGAGTTTCGGGGACACAGATACGCAGTATTTT. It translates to CASSLSFGDTDTQYF.

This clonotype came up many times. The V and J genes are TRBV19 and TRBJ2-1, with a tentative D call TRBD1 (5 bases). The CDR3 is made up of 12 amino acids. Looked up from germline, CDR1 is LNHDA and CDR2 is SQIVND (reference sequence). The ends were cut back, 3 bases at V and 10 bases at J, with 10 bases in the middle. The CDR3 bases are TGTGCCAGTAGTATCAGGGATACCGAGCAGTTCTTC. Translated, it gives CASSIRDTEQFF.

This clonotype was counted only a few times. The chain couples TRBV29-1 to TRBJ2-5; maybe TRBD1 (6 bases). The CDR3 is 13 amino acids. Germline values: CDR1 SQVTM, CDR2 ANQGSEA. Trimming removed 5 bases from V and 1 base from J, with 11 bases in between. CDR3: CSVWTEFQETQYF. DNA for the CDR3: TGCAGCGTTTGGACAGAGTTCCAAGAGACCCAGTACTTC.

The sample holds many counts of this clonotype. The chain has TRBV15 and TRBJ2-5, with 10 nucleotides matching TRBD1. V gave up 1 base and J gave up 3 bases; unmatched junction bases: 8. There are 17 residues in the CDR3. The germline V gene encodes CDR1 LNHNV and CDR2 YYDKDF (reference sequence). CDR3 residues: CATSRGDPGTGEETQYF. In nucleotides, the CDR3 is TGTGCCACCAGCAGAGGGGACCCCGGGACAGGGGAAGAGACCCAGTACTTC.

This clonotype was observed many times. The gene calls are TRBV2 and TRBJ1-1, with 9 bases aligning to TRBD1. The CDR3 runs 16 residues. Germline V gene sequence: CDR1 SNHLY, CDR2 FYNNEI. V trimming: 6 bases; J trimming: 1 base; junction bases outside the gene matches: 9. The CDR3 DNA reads TGTGCCAGCAGACCGACAGGGGGATTAAGGAACACTGAAGCTTTCTTT. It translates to CASRPTGGLRNTEAFF.

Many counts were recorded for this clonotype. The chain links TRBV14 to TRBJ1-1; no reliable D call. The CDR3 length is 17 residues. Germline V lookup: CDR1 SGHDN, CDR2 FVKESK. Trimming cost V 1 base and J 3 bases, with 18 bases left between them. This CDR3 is CASSQAPRVLQYTEAFF. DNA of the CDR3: TGTGCCAGCAGCCAAGCCCCCCGAGTCCTCCAGTACACTGAAGCTTTCTTT.

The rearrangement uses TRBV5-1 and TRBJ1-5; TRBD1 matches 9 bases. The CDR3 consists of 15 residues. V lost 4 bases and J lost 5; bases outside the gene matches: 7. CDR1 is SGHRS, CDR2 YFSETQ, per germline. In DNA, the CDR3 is TGCGCCAGCAGCAACGGACAGGGGTACGATCAGCCCCAGCATTTT. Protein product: CASSNGQGYDQPQHF.

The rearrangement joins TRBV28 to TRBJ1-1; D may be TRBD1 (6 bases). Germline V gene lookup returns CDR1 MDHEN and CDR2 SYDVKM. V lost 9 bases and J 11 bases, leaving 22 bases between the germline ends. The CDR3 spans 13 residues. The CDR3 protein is CASSDSRLLGAFF. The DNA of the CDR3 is TGTGCCAGTTCGGACAGTAGACTGCTCGGGGCTTTCTTT.